One T cell receptor beta chain is described in this entry. Which antigen it targets is not known. The sample holds no much larger clone one base away, and base qualities are not on file. This sample was included in a study of T-cell memory formation after mild COVID-19 (dated by TCRdb to about 2021). For context, the study as a whole: Most TCR sequence clusters were specific to one of the two donors. In two donors, T-cell clones that expanded and contracted after mild COVID-19 were tracked by sequencing TCRalpha and TCRbeta repertoires over time. Two young, previously healthy adult volunteers made up the cohort, one male and one female.

The instrument given in TCRdb is Illumina NovaSeq 6000. Using 5'RACE with constant-segment primers, TCRalpha and TCRbeta cDNA libraries were constructed, with sample barcodes and unique molecular identifiers added in the process. RNA was extracted from every sample with Trizol reagent. The libraries were amplified in two PCR steps, and the second step added a second sample barcode and Illumina TruSeq adapters. Sequencing of libraries was performed on an Illumina NovaSeq with 2 x 150 bp paired-end reads. Processing in the source paper ran as follows. Demultiplexing of reads and collapsing into UMI-guided consensus sequences were performed with migec v1.2.7. Using mixcr v2.1.11, the UMI consensuses were aligned to TRA and TRB V and J templates and assembled into clonotypes. Clonotypes were classified as expanded or contracted when called significant by both edgeR and NoisET, with noise models trained on biological replicates. For edgeR calls, a false discovery rate-adjusted p below 0.01 and a log2 fold-change threshold of 1 were applied. As an exploratory analysis of dynamics, max-normalized trajectories of the 1000 most abundant clonotypes were examined by PCA with hierarchical clustering. Separately sequenced CD4+ and CD8+ repertoires were used to assign the CD4 or CD8 phenotype of responding clones. Using fastp trimming at Q25 and MiXCR clonotype assembly, TCRdb reanalyzed the public sequencing data and kept in-frame beta chains. Each entry is one CDR3 protein sequence, shown with its most common DNA and genes. These V and J calls originate from TCRdb's pipeline instead of the authors' own analysis. The sample profile shows tens of thousands of distinct CDR3 sequences; less than 15% of them were found once. Approximately 40% of the sample is taken by the ten largest.

Here is what the overall study found, with its caveats: The study included only two mild cases, and larger cohorts that include severe cases with pre-infection samples were judged to be necessary. From day 15 to 85, contracting clones showed balanced CD4/CD8 phenotypes, whereas a second wave of clones that expanded from day 15 to 37 leaned towards CD4+. Whether the second-wave clones peaking on day 37 were SARS-CoV-2 specific was not confirmed. Some responding clones were found in pre-infection memory, which suggests that pre-existing cross-reactive memory T cells took part in the SARS-CoV-2 response. Contracting CD4+ clones were found mainly in CM and EM memory subsets, while CD8+ clones were enriched in EMRA.

PBMCs were isolated by Ficoll-Paque density gradient centrifugation. V loses 5 bases, J loses 4 bases, and the germline ends lie 17 bases apart. From the germline V gene (reference sequence), CDR1 is MNHEY and CDR2 is SMNVEV. Including cysteine and phenylalanine, the CDR3 has 15 amino acids. The retained sequence is limited to the CDR3, 45 bases, with the frame set at the first base. The chain is made from TRBV27 and TRBJ1-2; a weak D assignment points to TRBD1 (6 bases agree). The source of this sequence is a man aged 18 to 30 who had mild COVID-19 (a few samples of this study predate the infection). The sample titles of this study are shuffled in the database, so cell type and time point are left out; the donor was told from shared clones. The sequenced sample consisted of PBMCs or a T cell subset sorted from them (not recorded which). The nucleotides read TGTGCCAGCAGTCCAAAGGGGGGAGCCCTCTATGGCTACACCTTC. It codes for CASSPKGGALYGYTF.